Listed below are T cell receptor beta chains from one sample, sequenced in a study of T-cell memory formation after mild COVID-19. TCRdb used MiXCR to reprocess the 5' RACE reads, holding one entry per CDR3 protein. This repertoire shows approximately 560,000 distinct CDR3 sequences, about 18% found once; its top ten account for around 8.1%. The sample comprised PBMCs or a T cell subset sorted from them (not recorded which). Receptors were obtained from an adult woman who had mild COVID-19 (a few samples of this study predate the infection). Cell type and time point are not known. Both conserved end residues are part of each CDR3. A D gene is named only where the DNA matches it firmly. The size field is filled for only some rows; it gives once, few, many or a size class.

v_call	j_call	clone_size	d_call	cdr3_nt	cdr3_aa
TRBV11-2	TRBJ2-5	few	NA	TGTGCCAGCAGCTTTAGGGTGGCTAAAGAGACCCAGTACTTC	CASSFRVAKETQYF
TRBV5-5	TRBJ1-2	few	NA	TGTGCCAGCAGCCTAGGACAAGCTAGGACGGGGGGCTACACCTTC	CASSLGQARTGGYTF
TRBV19	TRBJ2-1	few	TRBD1	TGTGCCAGTAGTAAGACGACAGGGGGCGCGTGGGATGAGCAGTTCTTC	CASSKTTGGAWDEQFF
TRBV29-1	TRBJ2-1	few	NA	TGCAGCGTTGAAGGTAGGCCTGGGGATGAGCAGTTCTTC	CSVEGRPGDEQFF
TRBV3-1	TRBJ1-1	few	NA	TGTGCCAGCAGCCCGTCTGGGGGGGCGGGTGAAGCTTTCTTT	CASSPSGGAGEAFF
TRBV12-3/TRBV12-4	TRBJ2-5	NA	NA	TGTGCCAGCAGTTCACCGGGGGTAGAGACCCAGTACTTC	CASSSPGVETQYF
TRBV5-1	TRBJ2-7	few	TRBD1	TGCGCCAGCAGCCCCCGGGACAGGCGTTCCTACGAGCAGTACTTC	CASSPRDRRSYEQYF
TRBV7-6	TRBJ2-5	NA	TRBD2	TGTGCCAGCAGCACGCCTTGGACTAGCGGCCAAGAGACCCAGTACTTC	CASSTPWTSGQETQYF
TRBV7-9	TRBJ1-2	few	NA	TGTGCCAGCAGCTCTGATAACTATGGCTACACCTTC	CASSSDNYGYTF
TRBV7-6	TRBJ1-1	few	NA	TGTGCCAGCAGCCCCGGTTTGGTGTCGACCGAAGCTTTCTTT	CASSPGLVSTEAFF
TRBV11-3	TRBJ2-4	few	TRBD2	TGTGCCAGCAGCTCCCCTACTAGCGGGAACGGTAAAGCCAAAAACATTCAGTACTTC	CASSSPTSGNGKAKNIQYF
TRBV29-1	TRBJ2-1	NA	TRBD2	TGCAGCGTGGGGACTAGCGGTCTCCGAATAAGGGGCAATGAGCAGTTCTTC	CSVGTSGLRIRGNEQFF
TRBV5-1	TRBJ2-1	few	TRBD1	TGCGCCAGCAGGAAAGGGGACAGTATGTACAATGAGCAGTTCTTC	CASRKGDSMYNEQFF
TRBV23-1	TRBJ2-7	few	TRBD2	TGCGCCAGCAGTCAATCAGGGGGACTAGCGGGCTGCTACGAGCAGTACTTC	CASSQSGGLAGCYEQYF
TRBV25-1	TRBJ2-5	few	NA	TGTGCCAGCAGTGAAATGGCGGTCCAAGAGACCCAGTACTTC	CASSEMAVQETQYF
TRBV7-8	TRBJ2-3	few	NA	TGTGCCAGCAGCTTACTTGATCCGGGGGCGCTAGGGGATACGCAGTATTTT	CASSLLDPGALGDTQYF
TRBV3-1	TRBJ2-5	NA	NA	TGTGCCAGCAGCTTCCGGGCCCAGCGAGAGACCCAGTACTTC	CASSFRAQRETQYF
TRBV2	TRBJ2-5	NA	TRBD1	TGTGCCAGCACCGCCGACAGGGGGCGTCAAGAGACCCAGTACTTC	CASTADRGRQETQYF
TRBV12-3/TRBV12-4	TRBJ1-2	many	TRBD1	TGTGCCAGCAGCCCCGGGGACAGTAACTATGGCTACACCTTC	CASSPGDSNYGYTF
TRBV20-1	TRBJ2-2	few	NA	TGCAGTGCTAGCCCGAGGGGCGGGCCCGGGGAGCTGTTTTTT	CSASPRGGPGELFF
TRBV24-1	TRBJ2-3	few	NA	TGTGCCACCAGTGATTTCGCGGTTACTAGCACAGATACGCAGTATTTT	CATSDFAVTSTDTQYF
TRBV5-4	TRBJ2-2	NA	NA	TGTGCCAGCAGCCGAGACAGGACCATCGGGGAGCTGTTTTTT	CASSRDRTIGELFF
TRBV12-3/TRBV12-4	TRBJ1-3	NA	NA	TGTGCCAGCAGTTTAGGTCGCCGCGGAAACACCATATATTTT	CASSLGRRGNTIYF
TRBV7-9	TRBJ2-7	few	NA	TGTGCCAGCAGCTCCCACAGGGCGCGGTCCTACGAGCAGTACTTC	CASSSHRARSYEQYF